This TCR beta chain was sequenced in a study of blood T cell repertoires in COVID-19. Study overall: Samples representing acute and convalescent COVID-19 were sourced from the United States, Italy and Spain. Nucleic acid was either cDNA or gDNA, and it came from T cells, B-cell-depleted T cells, or PBMCs.

Methods used by the authors: By means of reference gene primer amplification, nucleated cell counts were estimated. Repertoires were generated with immunoSEQ multiplex PCR, while TCRdb's copy carries only in-frame clones and drops some. V, J and clone size reflect that table, while D and trimming were determined from the DNA. In the table there are approximately 300,000 clones, 80% to 90% of which are singletons. V lost 7 bases and J lost 3, with 7 bases in between. The CDR3 is 11 amino acids. The germline V gene has CDR1 MDHEN and CDR2 SYDVKM. This chain joins TRBV28 and TRBJ2-7; D uncertain. This sequence originates from a young man who had recovered from COVID-19. Sample: peripheral blood. CDR3 loop: CASNSYYEQYF. CDR3 sequence (DNA): TGTGCCAGCAACAGCTACTACGAGCAGTACTTC.